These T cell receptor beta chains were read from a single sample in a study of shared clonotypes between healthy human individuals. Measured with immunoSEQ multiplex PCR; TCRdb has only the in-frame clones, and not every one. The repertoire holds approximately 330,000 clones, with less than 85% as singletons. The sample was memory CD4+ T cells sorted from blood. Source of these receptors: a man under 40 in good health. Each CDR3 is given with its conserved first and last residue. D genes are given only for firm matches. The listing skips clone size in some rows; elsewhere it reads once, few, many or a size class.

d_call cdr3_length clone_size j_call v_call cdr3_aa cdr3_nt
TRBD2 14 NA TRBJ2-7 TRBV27 CASSFGAGGNEQYF TGTGCCAGCAGTTTCGGGGCGGGAGGCAACGAGCAGTACTTC
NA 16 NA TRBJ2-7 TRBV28 CASTPGANEAPYEQYF TGTGCCAGCACCCCCGGGGCAAACGAAGCGCCCTACGAGCAGTACTTC
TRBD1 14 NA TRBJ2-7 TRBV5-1 CASSTTGGSYEQYF TGCGCCAGCAGCACCACAGGGGGTTCCTACGAGCAGTACTTC
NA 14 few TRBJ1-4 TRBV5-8 CASSNHGGGEKLFF TGTGCCAGCAGCAACCATGGTGGTGGTGAAAAACTGTTTTTT
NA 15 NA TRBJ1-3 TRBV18 CASSPPTRPGNTIYF TGTGCCAGCTCACCTCCTACCAGACCTGGAAACACCATATATTTT
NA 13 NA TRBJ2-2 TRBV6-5 CASKRSRTGELFF TGTGCCAGCAAGAGGTCGCGGACCGGGGAGCTGTTTTTT
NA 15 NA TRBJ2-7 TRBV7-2 CASSSSPSLGWEQYF TGTGCCAGCAGCTCATCACCTTCTTTGGGCTGGGAGCAGTACTTC
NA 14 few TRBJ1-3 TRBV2 CASSAAISGNTIYF TGTGCCAGCAGCGCCGCAATCTCTGGAAACACCATATATTTT
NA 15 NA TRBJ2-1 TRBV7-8 CASSAQGRSYNEQFF TGTGCCAGCAGCGCCCAGGGGAGGTCCTACAATGAGCAGTTCTTC
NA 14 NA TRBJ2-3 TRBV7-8 CASSLFRGRDTQYF TGTGCCAGCAGCTTGTTCCGCGGGCGAGATACGCAGTATTTT
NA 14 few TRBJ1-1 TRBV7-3 CASSLGQANTEAFF TGTGCCAGCAGCTTGGGACAAGCGAACACTGAAGCTTTCTTT
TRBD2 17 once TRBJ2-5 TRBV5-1 CASSLSGGTLGQETQYF TGCGCCAGCAGCCTTTCGGGAGGGACCCTGGGCCAAGAGACCCAGTACTTC
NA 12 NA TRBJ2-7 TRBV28 CASSTGGTEQYF TGTGCCAGCAGTACGGGGGGCACCGAGCAGTACTTC
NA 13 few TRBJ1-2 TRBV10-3 CAISFSGSNGYTF TGTGCCATCAGTTTTTCAGGGTCCAATGGCTACACCTTC
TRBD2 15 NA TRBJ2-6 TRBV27 CASSPRGAGANVLTF TGTGCCAGCAGTCCACGGGGGGCTGGGGCCAACGTCCTGACTTTC
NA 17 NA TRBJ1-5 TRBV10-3 CAISESGAEKFNQPQHF TGTGCCATCAGTGAGTCGGGGGCCGAAAAATTCAATCAGCCCCAGCATTTT
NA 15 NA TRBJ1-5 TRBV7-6 CASSLLSHRDQPQHF TGTGCCAGCAGCTTACTCTCGCATCGGGACCAGCCCCAGCATTTT
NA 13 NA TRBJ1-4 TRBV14 CASSRQDYEKLFF TGTGCCAGCAGCCGACAGGACTACGAAAAACTGTTTTTT
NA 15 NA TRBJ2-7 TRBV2 CASTAQGGLTYEQYF TGTGCCAGCACCGCCCAGGGAGGCCTAACCTACGAGCAGTACTTC
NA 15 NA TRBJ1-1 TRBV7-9 CASSPGRQGGTEAFF TGTGCCAGCAGCCCCGGGCGTCAGGGAGGTACTGAAGCTTTCTTT
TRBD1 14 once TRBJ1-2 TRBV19 CASSKPLTGDGYTF TGTGCCAGTAGTAAACCCCTGACAGGGGATGGCTACACCTTC
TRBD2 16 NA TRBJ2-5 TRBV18 CASSPLLAGIVETQYF TGTGCCAGCTCACCATTACTAGCGGGAATAGTAGAGACCCAGTACTTC
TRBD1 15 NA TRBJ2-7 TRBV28 CASSTPRDSSYEQYF TGTGCCAGCAGTACGCCCCGGGACAGCTCCTACGAGCAGTACTTC
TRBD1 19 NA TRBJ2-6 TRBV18 CASSPAHDRGLTGANVLTF TGTGCCAGCTCACCCGCACACGACAGGGGTTTAACTGGGGCCAACGTCCTGACTTTC
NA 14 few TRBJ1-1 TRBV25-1 CASSEVRGNTEAFF TGTGCCAGCAGTGAAGTTAGGGGAAACACTGAAGCTTTCTTT
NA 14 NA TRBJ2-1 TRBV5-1 CASSLEIPYNEQFF TGCGCCAGCAGCTTGGAAATCCCATACAATGAGCAGTTCTTC
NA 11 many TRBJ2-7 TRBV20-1 CSAPQDGEQYF TGCAGTGCTCCCCAGGACGGCGAGCAGTACTTC
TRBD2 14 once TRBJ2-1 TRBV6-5 CASIGLAGGGEQFF TGTGCCAGCATCGGACTAGCGGGAGGTGGTGAGCAGTTCTTC
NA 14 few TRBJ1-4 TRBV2 CASLDGARDEKLFF TGTGCCAGTTTAGACGGGGCCCGGGATGAAAAACTGTTTTTT
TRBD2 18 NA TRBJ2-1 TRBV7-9 CASSQTSGNLRSYNEQFF TGTGCCAGCAGCCAGACTAGCGGGAATCTTCGTTCCTACAATGAGCAGTTCTTC
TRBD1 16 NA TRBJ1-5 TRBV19 CASKLGTGGLGQPQHF TGTGCCAGCAAACTGGGGACAGGGGGCTTGGGTCAGCCCCAGCATTTT
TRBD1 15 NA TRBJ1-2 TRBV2 CASSPSLDRASGYTF TGTGCCAGCAGTCCCTCCCTCGACAGGGCGTCTGGCTACACCTTC
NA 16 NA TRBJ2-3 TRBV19 CASSIAASEGRVTQYF TGTGCCAGTAGTATAGCAGCTAGCGAGGGCCGAGTTACGCAGTATTTT
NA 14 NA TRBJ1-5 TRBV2 CASSRWTDNQPQHF TGTGCCAGCAGTCGATGGACCGATAATCAGCCCCAGCATTTT
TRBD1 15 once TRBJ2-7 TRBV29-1 CSASGLQGIGYEQYF TGCAGTGCCTCGGGGTTACAGGGGATTGGGTACGAGCAGTACTTC
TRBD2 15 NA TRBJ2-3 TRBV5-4 CASSPGTTRADTQYF TGTGCCAGCAGCCCCGGGACTACCAGGGCAGATACGCAGTATTTT
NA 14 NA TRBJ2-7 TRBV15 CATSRDLEGYEQYF TGTGCCACCAGCAGAGATCTGGAGGGATACGAGCAGTACTTC
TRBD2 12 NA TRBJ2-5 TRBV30 CAWSAGGKTQYF TGTGCCTGGAGCGCCGGGGGGAAGACCCAGTACTTC
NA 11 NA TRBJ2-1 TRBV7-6 CASSYYNEQFF TGTGCCAGCAGCTATTACAATGAGCAGTTCTTC
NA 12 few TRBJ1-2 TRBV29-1 CSGPMGEDGYTF TGCAGCGGCCCAATGGGGGAGGATGGCTACACCTTC
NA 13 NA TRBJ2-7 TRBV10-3 CAIKLGLDYEQYF TGTGCCATCAAATTAGGCCTTGACTACGAGCAGTACTTC
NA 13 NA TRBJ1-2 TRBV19 CASSIGGRAGYTF TGTGCCAGTAGTATCGGGGGCCGTGCTGGCTACACCTTC
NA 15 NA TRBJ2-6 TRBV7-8 CASSLPQAWANVLTF TGTGCCAGCAGCTTACCCCAGGCCTGGGCCAACGTCCTGACTTTC
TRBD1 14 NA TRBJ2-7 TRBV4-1 CASSPDRVGLGQYF TGCGCCAGCAGCCCTGACAGGGTGGGGCTGGGGCAGTACTTC
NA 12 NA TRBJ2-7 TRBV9 CASSASSYEQYF TGTGCCAGCAGCGCAAGCTCCTACGAGCAGTACTTC
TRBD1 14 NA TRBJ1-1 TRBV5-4 CASSVTGAETEAFF TGTGCCAGCAGCGTAACAGGGGCCGAAACTGAAGCTTTCTTT
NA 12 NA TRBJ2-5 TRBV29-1 CSITGRAETQYF TGCAGCATTACAGGGAGAGCGGAGACCCAGTACTTC
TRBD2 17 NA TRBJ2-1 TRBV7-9 CASSFQRGAGDLDEQFF TGTGCCAGCAGCTTTCAACGTGGAGCGGGAGATCTCGATGAGCAGTTCTTC
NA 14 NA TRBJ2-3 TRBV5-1 CASSFGSGTDTQYF TGCGCCAGCAGCTTCGGTAGCGGCACAGATACGCAGTATTTT
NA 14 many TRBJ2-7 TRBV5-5 CASSWDPHEGEQYF TGTGCCAGCAGCTGGGACCCCCATGAGGGCGAGCAGTACTTC
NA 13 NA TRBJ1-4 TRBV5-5 CASSGGPGEKLFF TGTGCCAGCAGCGGTGGACCTGGGGAAAAACTGTTTTTT
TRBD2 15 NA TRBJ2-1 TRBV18 CASSLGTSGSVEQFF TGTGCCAGCTCACTCGGGACTAGCGGGAGCGTTGAGCAGTTCTTC
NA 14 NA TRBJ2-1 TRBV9 CASSVVRGAGEQFF TGTGCCAGCAGCGTAGTGCGGGGCGCCGGTGAGCAGTTCTTC
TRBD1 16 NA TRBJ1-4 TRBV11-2 CASSLGSAGGGEKLFF TGTGCCAGCAGCTTAGGGTCGGCAGGGGGCGGCGAAAAACTGTTTTTT